The entry below describes one T cell receptor (beta chain). The sample holds many counts of this clonotype. Its antigen is currently not known. No base qualities exist here, and no much larger clone lies one base off it. The data were obtained in a study of CD8 T cells in ankylosing spondylitis (dated by TCRdb to about 2017). At the level of the whole study: The study profiled T cell receptor beta repertoires in healthy donors and ankylosing spondylitis patients to find disease-linked TCR variants. Peripheral blood was sampled, and synovial fluid was also collected from ankylosing spondylitis patients. The full study cohort was made up of about 25 ankylosing spondylitis patients and fewer than 120 healthy donors.

The paper's findings and limits, for the study overall: A TCR beta motif made up of several highly homologous amino acid variants appeared to be characteristic of blood from ankylosing spondylitis patients. In peripheral blood, the disease-linked clones were found at relatively low frequencies and had a CD8+ phenotype. The disease-linked clones were reported as significantly enriched in matched synovial fluid samples from ankylosing spondylitis patients. Some motif variants had previously been reported in the synovial fluid and blood of reactive arthritis patients, which suggests shared mechanisms of disease initiation.

The sequencer was an Illumina HiSeq 2500. Quantitative 5'-RACE with molecular barcodes was used to prepare TCR beta libraries. In the paper's pipeline: A new computational method, built on a probabilistic model of VDJ rearrangement, was used to identify disease-linked TCR variants. TCRdb's own reprocessing of the public reads used fastp at Q25 and MiXCR and kept productive beta chains. CDR3 protein duplicates are merged, each entry listing the most common genes and DNA. TCRdb, not the authors, supplied the V and J calls. The sample has around 300,000 distinct CDR3 sequences on record, around 10% of them singletons. Of the sample, more than 7% is held by the ten largest clones. Including the terminal cysteine and phenylalanine, the CDR3 comprises 16 residues. Only CDR3 DNA remains: 48 bases, in frame from the first base. Deletion took 4 bases off V and 5 bases off J, with a span of 20 bases between the germline ends. As encoded in the germline V gene, CDR1 is SGHDT while CDR2 is YYEEEE.

The receptor's source is a female donor with ankylosing spondylitis or in good health (not recorded which). Sequencing was performed on blood, either unsorted or a sorted T cell fraction (not recorded which). Rearrangement joined TRBV5-6 to TRBJ2-3, with TRBD2 tentatively as D gene (6 bases match). The DNA reads TGTGCCAGCAGCCCAGATGGGACCCGGGGAGGAGATACGCAGTATTTT. Its product reads: CASSPDGTRGGDTQYF.